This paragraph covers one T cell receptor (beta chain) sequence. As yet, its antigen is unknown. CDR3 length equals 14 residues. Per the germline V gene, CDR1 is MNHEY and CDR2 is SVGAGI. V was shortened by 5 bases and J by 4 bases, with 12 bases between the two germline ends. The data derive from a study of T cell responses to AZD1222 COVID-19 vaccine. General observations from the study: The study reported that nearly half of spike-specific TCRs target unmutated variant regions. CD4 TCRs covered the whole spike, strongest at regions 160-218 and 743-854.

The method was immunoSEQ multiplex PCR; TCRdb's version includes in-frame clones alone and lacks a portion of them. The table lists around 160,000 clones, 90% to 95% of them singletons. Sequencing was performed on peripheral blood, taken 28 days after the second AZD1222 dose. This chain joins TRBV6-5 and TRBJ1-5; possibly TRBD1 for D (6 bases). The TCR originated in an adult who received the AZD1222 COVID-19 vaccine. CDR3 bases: TGTGCCAGCAGTCCAACAGGGACTAATCAGCCCCAGCATTTT. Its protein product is CASSPTGTNQPQHF.